Listed here are 28 T cell receptor beta chains from one sample, sequenced in a study of CD8+CD57+ T cells in acquired aplastic anemia. Both TCR beta VDJ combination and CDR3 sequence profiling were carried out. Genomic DNA was the template for this profiling. TCRdb reanalysed the reads using MiXCR and keeps one entry per CDR3 protein. The sample gives 150,000 to 200,000 distinct CDR3 sequences, under 55% of which show up once; roughly 3% is in the top ten. Sequencing was performed on sorted CD4+, CD8+, or CD8+CD57+ T cells (not recorded which) from PBMCs. The receptor set was obtained from a human donor in good health.

The V and J genes are TRBV6-1 and TRBJ2-2; D might be TRBD2 (6 bases). This CDR3 has 16 amino acids. Per germline, CDR1 MNHNS and CDR2 SASEGT. The V and J ends lost 7 bases and 4 bases respectively, with 19 bases between them. CDR3 residues: CASTMSWRVGTGELFF. DNA for the CDR3: TGTGCCAGCACGATGAGTTGGAGGGTTGGCACCGGGGAGCTGTTTTTT.

The rearrangement links TRBV3-1 to TRBJ1-2; D is unclear. Germline V gene sequence: CDR1 LGHDT, CDR2 YNNKEL (reference sequence). The CDR3 runs 16 residues. Trimming pared 4 bases from V and 0 bases from J, leaving 15 bases between. The DNA for the CDR3 is TGTGCCAGCAGCCCGACCGGCAACGACACTAACTATGGCTACACCTTC. Translated, it gives CASSPTGNDTNYGYTF.

In its sample, this clonotype was seen once. The chain recombines TRBV5-1 with TRBJ2-3; D perhaps matches TRBD1 (6 bases). V dropped 5 bases and J dropped 2 bases, with 12 bases sitting between them. The germline V gene has CDR1 SGHRS and CDR2 YFSETQ. The CDR3 loop spans 14 amino acids. The CDR3 loop is CASSSDRITDTQYF. The CDR3 DNA follows: TGCGCCAGCAGTTCCGACAGGATCACAGATACGCAGTATTTT.

This clonotype was counted a few times. The genes are TRBV12-3 or TRBV12-4 and TRBJ2-3; 14 bases map to TRBD2. The CDR3 has 19 residues. J lost 0 bases, V lost 6 bases, and 11 bases had no gene match. The CDR3 is CASRRRLAGGLASTDTQYF. The CDR3 region has the DNA TGTGCCAGCAGACGTAGACTAGCGGGAGGGTTGGCTAGCACAGATACGCAGTATTTT.

The rearrangement links TRBV5-5 to TRBJ1-5; 7 nucleotides align to TRBD1. The CDR3 is 16 amino acids. The germline V gene has CDR1 SGHKS and CDR2 YYEKEE (reference sequence). V lost 4 bases and J lost 2; bases outside the gene matches: 9. CDR3 in DNA: TGTGCCAGCAGCGCAACAGGGGTTTTACGCAATCAGCCCCAGCATTTT. Its protein is CASSATGVLRNQPQHF. The full variable domain, with the rest looked up from reference TRBV5-5 and TRBJ1-5, is DAGVTQSPTHLIKTRGQQVTLRCSPISGHKSVSWYQQVLGQGPQFIFQYYEKEERGRGNFPDRFSARQFPNYSSELNVNALLLGDSALYLCASSATGVLRNQPQHFGDGTRLSIL.

The chain combines TRBV5-1 with TRBJ2-7; 9 nucleotides line up with TRBD2. The CDR3 has 16 residues. The junction had 14 bases not matched to a gene; V was cut back by 4 bases and J by 6 bases. The germline V gene encodes CDR1 SGHRS and CDR2 YFSETQ. The CDR3 DNA sequence: TGCGCCAGCAGCCGGAAAGCGGGACTAGCTCCGCTCGAGCAGTACTTC. As protein: CASSRKAGLAPLEQYF. Variable domain in full (rest from reference TRBV5-1 and TRBJ2-7): KAGVTQTPRYLIKTRGQQVTLSCSPISGHRSVSWYQQTPGQGLQFLFEYFSETQRNKGNFPGRFSGRQFSNSRSEMNVSTLELGDSALYLCASSRKAGLAPLEQYFGPGTRLTVT.

J is TRBJ1-1 and V is TRBV5-5, with D unresolved. The germline gives CDR1 SGHKS, CDR2 YYEKEE (reference sequence). This CDR3 is 14 amino acids long. V lost 4 bases and J 1 base, leaving 11 bases between the germline ends. The CDR3 here is CASSLDFGNTEAFF. In DNA, the CDR3 is TGTGCCAGCAGCCTGGATTTCGGGAACACTGAAGCTTTCTTT. Looking up the rest from reference TRBV5-5 and TRBJ1-1 gives the full variable domain: DAGVTQSPTHLIKTRGQQVTLRCSPISGHKSVSWYQQVLGQGPQFIFQYYEKEERGRGNFPDRFSARQFPNYSSELNVNALLLGDSALYLCASSLDFGNTEAFFGQGTRLTVV.

This clonotype was detected ten times or more. The chain recombines TRBV6-1 with TRBJ2-7, with 7 bases aligning to TRBD2. The germline V gene has CDR1 MNHNS and CDR2 SASEGT. V was clipped by 1 base and J by 3 bases; unmatched bases: 9. The CDR3 is 16 residues long. The CDR3 region is CASSEGSSGSNYEQYF. CDR3 in DNA: TGTGCCAGCAGTGAAGGGTCTAGCGGATCTAACTACGAGCAGTACTTC.

The genes are TRBV9 and TRBJ2-7; D possibly corresponds to TRBD2 (6 bases). Germline lookup yields CDR1 SGDLS and CDR2 YYNGEE. Trimming removed 2 bases at V and 0 bases at J, with 12 bases between. CDR3 length equals 15 residues. The CDR3 DNA reads as TGTGCCAGCAGCGTGGGTCTAGCGAACTCCTACGAGCAGTACTTC. Protein sequence: CASSVGLANSYEQYF.

This chain connects TRBV25-1 to TRBJ2-1; 8 nucleotides line up with TRBD1. Germline values: CDR1 MGHDK, CDR2 SYGVNS. With 4 bases clipped from V and 4 bases from J, the junction kept 12 bases outside the gene matches. CDR3 length equals 17 residues. The CDR3 region is CASSGFSGTGSYNEQFF. The CDR3 nucleotides are TGTGCCAGCAGTGGCTTCTCCGGGACAGGTTCTTACAATGAGCAGTTCTTC.

J is TRBJ1-5 and V is TRBV5-6; D gene ambiguous. Germline loops: CDR1 SGHDT, CDR2 YYEEEE. With 2 bases removed from V and 4 bases from J, the gap between germline ends came to 7 bases. There are 13 residues in the CDR3. CDR3 region: CASSFIGNQPQHF. CDR3 DNA: TGTGCCAGCAGCTTCATCGGTAATCAGCCCCAGCATTTT.

The rearrangement links TRBV3-1 to TRBJ1-2, with 10 bases aligning to TRBD1. J gave up 4 bases and V 0 bases, and 5 bases lay outside the gene matches. The V gene's germline CDR1 is LGHDT and CDR2 YNNKEL (reference sequence). The CDR3 has 16 residues. CDR3 bases: TGTGCCAGCAGCCAAGAGGGGACAGGGGAGGCCTATGGCTACACCTTC. The encoded protein is CASSQEGTGEAYGYTF. The full variable domain, in which reference TRBV3-1 and TRBJ1-2 provide the parts outside the CDR3, is DTAVSQTPKYLVTQMGNDKSIKCEQNLGHDTMYWYKQDSKKFLKIMFSYNNKELIINETVPNRFSPKSPDKAHLNLHINSLELGDSAVYFCASSQEGTGEAYGYTFGSGTRLTVV.

The genes are TRBV15 and TRBJ1-6; TRBD1 aligns across 11 bases. J lost 9 bases, V lost 0 bases, and 1 base had no gene match. CDR3 length equals 15 residues. The germline V gene has CDR1 LNHNV and CDR2 YYDKDF (reference sequence). The CDR3: CATSREDRGLSPLHF. The CDR3 DNA sequence: TGTGCCACCAGCAGAGAGGACAGGGGGCTTTCACCCCTCCACTTT.

The genes are TRBV4-2 and TRBJ2-1; D call uncertain. The CDR3 extends over 15 amino acids. Germline V gene data show CDR1 as LGHNA and CDR2 as YNFKEQ. V dropped 4 bases and J dropped 5 bases, with 15 bases sitting between them. The CDR3 DNA sequence: TGTGCCAGCAGCCTCGGGTTTTTCAGGAACAATGAGCAGTTCTTC. Translating gives CASSLGFFRNNEQFF.

Points on this clonotype: A junction end diverges from the germline sequence, so it may reflect a read error. The V call is TRBV9, the J call TRBJ2-1; possible D gene TRBD2, 5 bases. There are 20 residues in the CDR3. CDR1 is SGDLS, CDR2 YYNGEE, per germline. The CDR3: CAGSVDVGGRAGRHYNEQFF. Written as DNA, the CDR3 is TGTGCCGGCAGCGTAGACGTAGGAGGTAGGGCTGGACGACACTACAATGAGCAGTTCTTC.

V usage is TRBV10-2 and J usage is TRBJ2-7; 9 bases are a match to TRBD1. Germline assignment: CDR1 WSHSY and CDR2 SAAADI. With 4 bases clipped from V and 2 bases from J, the junction kept 6 bases outside the gene matches. CDR3 length: 15 amino acids. This chain's CDR3 is CASSAVTGGPYEQYF. CDR3 nucleotides: TGCGCCAGCAGTGCGGTCACAGGGGGCCCCTACGAGCAGTACTTC.

A note on this clonotype: This may stem from a read error, because a much larger clone lies one nucleotide away. V gene TRBV6-5 combines with J gene TRBJ2-3; D call uncertain. The CDR3 totals 15 residues. The V gene's germline CDR1 is MNHEY and CDR2 SVGAGI. The CDR3 DNA is TGTGCCAGCAGTTACAGGGCAGACGGCACAGATAGGCAGTATTTT. Its protein product is CASSYRADGTDRQYF.

CDR3 sequence reads: CASSTAYTDTQYF. The CDR3, as DNA: TGTGCCAGCAGCACCGCCTACACAGATACGCAGTATTTT. The chain joins TRBV7-3 to TRBJ2-3, with D hard to call. CDR1 SGHTA and CDR2 FQGTGA come from the germline V gene. This CDR3 spans 13 amino acids. Deletions cut 5 bases from V and 2 bases from J, with 8 bases between.

This rearrangement joins TRBV5-5 to TRBJ2-7; TRBD2 matches at 14 bases. Germline V gene sequence: CDR1 SGHKS, CDR2 YYEKEE (reference sequence). The V gene end was trimmed by 5 bases and the J gene end by 2 bases; junction bases not matched to a gene: 3. This CDR3 has 15 residues. The CDR3, as DNA: TGTGCCAGCAGTCGGGGACTAGCGGGAGCCTACGAGCAGTACTTC. Its protein product is CASSRGLAGAYEQYF.

V is TRBV2 and J is TRBJ2-3; a weak D match, TRBD2 (5 bases). This CDR3 is built from 14 residues. The V gene lost 3 bases and the J gene lost 0 bases, with 7 bases spanning the gap. CDR1 and CDR2 from the germline V gene are SNHLY and FYNNEI. The DNA of the CDR3 is TGTGCCAGCAGTGACCGGACTAGCACAGATACGCAGTATTTT. It translates to CASSDRTSTDTQYF. Combining the CDR3 with reference TRBV2 and TRBJ2-3 gives the whole variable domain EPEVTQTPSHQVTQMGQEVILRCVPISNHLYFYWYRQILGQKVEFLVSFYNNEISEKSEIFDDQFSVERPDGSNFTLKIRSTKLEDSAMYFCASSDRTSTDTQYFGPGTRLTVL.

This clonotype was observed a handful of times. CDR3 in amino acids: CATSREAGANSPLHF. CDR3 nucleotides: TGTGCCACCAGCAGAGAGGCAGGGGCTAATTCACCCCTCCACTTT. This chain joins TRBV15 and TRBJ1-6; weak D call: TRBD1 (6 bases). The CDR3 has 15 residues. Germline V lookup: CDR1 LNHNV, CDR2 YYDKDF (reference sequence). The V gene lost 0 bases and the J gene lost 6 bases, with 9 bases spanning the gap.

V is TRBV29-1 and J is TRBJ2-7; D is perhaps TRBD1 or TRBD2 (6 bases each). CDR3 size: 13 residues. Germline V gene sequence: CDR1 SQVTM, CDR2 ANQGSEA. Trimming removed 5 bases from V and 0 bases from J, with 11 bases in between. CDR3 bases: TGCAGCGTTAAGGGGGGCAACTCCTACGAGCAGTACTTC. Its translation is CSVKGGNSYEQYF.

A few counts support this clonotype. The J gene is TRBJ2-1, the V gene TRBV12-5, with 8 bases fitting TRBD2. V trimming: 4 bases; J trimming: 2 bases; junction bases outside the gene matches: 4. This CDR3 region has 15 residues. Germline lookup yields CDR1 LGHNT and CDR2 FRNRAP. CDR3 region: CASGSQRGTYNEQFF. The CDR3 coding sequence is TGTGCTAGTGGTTCGCAGCGGGGGACCTACAATGAGCAGTTCTTC.

Turning to this clonotype: In this CDR3 the conserved last residue, phenylalanine or tryptophan, is missing, so a read error is likely. V and J are TRBV25-1 and TRBJ2-7; 7 bases are shared with TRBD1. Germline CDR1 MGHDK, CDR2 SYGVNS. This CDR3 has 15 amino acids. The CDR3, as DNA: TGTGCCAGCGGTGAACGACAGGGAGCGGACTACGAGCAGTACCTC. As protein: CASGERQGADYEQYL.

This chain links TRBV7-8 with TRBJ1-5; D remains ambiguous. The germline V gene encodes CDR1 SGHVS and CDR2 FQNEAQ. Deletions cut 6 bases from V and 0 bases from J, with 3 bases between. The CDR3 sequence is 12 residues long. The DNA of the CDR3 is TGTGCCAGCAGTCATAGCAATCAGCCCCAGCATTTT. This gives the protein CASSHSNQPQHF.

For this clonotype: Germline and junction disagree at one end, which may indicate a read error. The rearrangement uses TRBV19 and TRBJ1-6; D gene unclear. Germline V lookup: CDR1 LNHDA, CDR2 SQIVND (reference sequence). CDR3 length equals 15 residues. CDR3 protein: CASRSDGSYNSPPHF. For the CDR3, the DNA is TGTGCCAGTAGATCGGACGGAAGCTATAATTCACCCCCCCACTTT.

In its sample, this clonotype was seen many times. The gene calls are TRBV5-5 and TRBJ1-5; perhaps TRBD1 as D (6 bases). Trimming took 1 base from V and 5 from J, leaving 13 bases between them. This CDR3 has 15 amino acids. Germline loops: CDR1 SGHKS, CDR2 YYEKEE (reference sequence). In DNA, the CDR3 is TGTGCCAGCAGCTTGCAAACAGGGAACCATCAGCCCCAGCATTTT. This sequence encodes CASSLQTGNHQPQHF.

This clonotype has only a few counts. The V and J genes are TRBV7-9 and TRBJ1-1; possible D gene TRBD1, 6 bases. Between the trimmed V and J ends, which lost 5 bases and 5 bases, there was a span of 15 bases. The germline V gene has CDR1 SEHNR and CDR2 FQNEAQ (reference sequence). There are 14 residues in the CDR3. CDR3 protein: CASSRGGRETEAFF. The CDR3 DNA reads as TGTGCCAGCAGCCGAGGGGGGCGTGAGACTGAAGCTTTCTTT.